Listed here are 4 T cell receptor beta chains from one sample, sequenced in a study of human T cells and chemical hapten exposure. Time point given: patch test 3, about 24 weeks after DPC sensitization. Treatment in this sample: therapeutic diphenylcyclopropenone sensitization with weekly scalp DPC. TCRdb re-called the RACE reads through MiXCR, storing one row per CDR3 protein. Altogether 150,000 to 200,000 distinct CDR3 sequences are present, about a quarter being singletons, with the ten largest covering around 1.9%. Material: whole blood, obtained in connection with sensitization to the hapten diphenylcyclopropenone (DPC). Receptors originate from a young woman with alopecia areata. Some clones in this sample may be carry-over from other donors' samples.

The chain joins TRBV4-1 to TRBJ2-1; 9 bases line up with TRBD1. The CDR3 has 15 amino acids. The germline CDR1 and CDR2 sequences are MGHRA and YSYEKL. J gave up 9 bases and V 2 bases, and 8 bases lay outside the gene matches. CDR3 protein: CASSQRQGVWSEQFF. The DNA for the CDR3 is TGCGCCAGCAGCCAACGACAGGGGGTATGGAGTGAGCAGTTCTTC.

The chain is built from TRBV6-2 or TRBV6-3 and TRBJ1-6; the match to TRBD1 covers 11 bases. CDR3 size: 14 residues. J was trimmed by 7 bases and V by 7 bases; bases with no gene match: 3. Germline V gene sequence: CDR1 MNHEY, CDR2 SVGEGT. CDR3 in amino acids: CASTRDRGNSPLHF. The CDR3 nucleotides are TGTGCCAGCACCCGGGACAGGGGGAATTCACCCCTCCACTTT.

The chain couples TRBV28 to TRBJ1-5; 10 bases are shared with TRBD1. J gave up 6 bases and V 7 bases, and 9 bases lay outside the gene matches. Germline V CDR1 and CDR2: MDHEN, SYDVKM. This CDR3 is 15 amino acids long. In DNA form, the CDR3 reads TGTGCCAGCACACCGGGACAGGGGACTCGTCAGCCCCAGCATTTT. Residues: CASTPGQGTRQPQHF.

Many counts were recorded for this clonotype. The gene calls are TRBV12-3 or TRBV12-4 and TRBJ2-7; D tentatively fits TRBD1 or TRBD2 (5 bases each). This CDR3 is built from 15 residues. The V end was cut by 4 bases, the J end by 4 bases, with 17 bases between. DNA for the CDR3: TGTGCCAGCAGTTCCCCCGGGACGCGTGGATACGAGCAGTACTTC. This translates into CASSSPGTRGYEQYF.